There are many counts of the clone carrying this T cell receptor (beta chain). Its antigen is not known. CDR1 and CDR2 (germline): SGHAT, FQNNGV. With V trimmed by 3 bases and J by 3 bases, 6 bases remained unmatched. This CDR3 has 16 amino acids. The sample belongs to a study of T cells in Graves' hyperthyroidism and ophthalmopathy. General study points: In the blood, most expanded thyroid clonotypes above 0.001 appeared as well. Prediction of ophthalmopathy progression came a median 6.5 months pre-onset.

Using RNA transcripts as the source, TCR beta CDR3 regions were amplified. TCR CDR3 regions were first amplified by RT-PCR with HTBI primers. TCRdb fed the multiplex PCR reads into MiXCR, producing one record per CDR3 protein. The sample comprises hundreds of thousands of distinct CDR3 sequences, about 16% of which are singletons, and about 20% rests with the top ten. The sample consisted of blood. The receptor's source is a woman aged 60-75 years with Graves' ophthalmopathy. The chain uses TRBV11-2 and TRBJ1-3; 9 bases agree with TRBD1. Written as DNA, the CDR3 is TGTGCCAGCAGCTTGCCGGGACAGGGTTTTGGAAACACCATATATTTT. Translating gives CASSLPGQGFGNTIYF.